This section outlines one T cell receptor (beta chain) sequence together with its context. Its antigen specificity is not known. Base qualities are missing; no much larger clone stands one base away. The sample is drawn from a study of blood T cell repertoires in COVID-19 (dated by TCRdb to the early 2020s). Regarding the research as a whole: Samples covering the acute and convalescent phases of COVID-19 were provided by collaborators in the United States, Italy and Spain. The prospective study material was composed of cDNA or gDNA derived from T cells, B-cell-depleted T cells, or PBMCs. The dataset comprised deeply sampled blood TCRbeta repertoires from subjects exposed to, actively infected with, or recovered from COVID-19. The repertoires were released in a freely available public database intended as a resource for research on the immune response to SARS-CoV-2. The samples were drawn from two sources: the first 160 participants of the ongoing ImmuneRACE study, and over 950 subjects contributed by 6 global collaborators. Nearly every sample came with metadata listing a de-identified subject ID, COVID-19 status, age in years and sex. Where HLA class I and class II types were available, the types were taken from metadata supplied by the sample provider, not from assay-based typing.

The collaborating institutions used their own protocols to collect whole blood in K2EDTA tubes. For TCRbeta analysis, collaborator samples were shipped as frozen whole blood, as isolated PBMCs, or as DNA extracted from either sample type. The CDR3 spans 11 residues, from the cysteine through the phenylalanine. CDR3 DNA only is kept here, 33 bases in frame from base 1. Broader findings and caveats from the paper: The amount of clinical and demographic metadata varied by source and participant and was provided uncurated.

TCRbeta CDR3 regions were amplified from genomic DNA by means of the immunoSEQ Assay, a bias-controlled multiplex PCR. The original pipeline was this. Nucleated cell counts per sample were estimated from amplification of reference gene primers within the assay. To quantify the absolute abundance of each unique TCRbeta CDR3 rearrangement, sequence reads were collapsed and filtered. For each sample, productive Simpson clonality was calculated as the square root of Simpson's diversity index over productive rearrangements. Not all clones reach the TCRdb copy of this immuneACCESS table, which keeps in-frame sequences only. Checked studies attribute under half of the gap to unresolved V genes and leave the rest unexplained. V and J calls and clone size are copied from that table; D and trimming were computed from the DNA. The sample includes over 150,000 clones, with 86% observed a single time. 5.5% to 7% of the sample goes to the ten largest clones.

Rearrangement joined TRBV21-1 to TRBJ2-7; the table gives TRBD2 as D, unverified against the DNA. TRBV21-1 is an annotated pseudogene. The TCR originated in a man aged 50 to 60 with active or convalescent COVID-19. Specimen: peripheral blood. The bases read TGTGCCAGCAGCATACGGTTACGAGTATACTTC. The translation is CASSIRLRVYF.